The source of this T cell receptor beta chain is a study of blood T cell repertoires in COVID-19. Study details: Nucleic acid was either cDNA or gDNA, and it came from T cells, B-cell-depleted T cells, or PBMCs.

With 6 bases clipped from V and 1 base from J, the junction kept 6 bases outside the gene matches. Germline loops: CDR1 MNHNY, CDR2 SVGAGI (reference sequence). There are 14 residues in the CDR3. TCRdb's table, derived via immunoSEQ multiplex PCR, lists solely in-frame clones and lacks some. The sample holds 100,000 or so clones, roughly 89% seen once. This receptor was obtained from a human donor with acute or convalescent COVID-19. The donor label of this sample is uncertain. The rearrangement uses TRBV6-6 and TRBJ2-7, with 7 bases fitting TRBD2. Sequencing was carried out using peripheral blood. CDR3 nucleotide sequence: TGTGCCAGCAGCCGGACCGGGGGGTCCTACGAGCAGTACTTC. Encoded protein: CASSRTGGSYEQYF.